A single sample gave rise to the 18 T cell receptor beta chains below, sequenced in a study of T cell repertoires in cytomegalovirus infection. TCRdb re-called the reads through MiXCR, storing one row per CDR3 protein. The sample holds some 940,000 distinct CDR3 sequences, roughly 30% seen once. No antigen is known for these receptors. This specimen was cultured CD8+ T cells from PBMCs, taken from culture after CMV antigen stimulation. The receptors derive from a human donor in good health (CMV status not recorded). Some clones in this sample may be carry-over from other donors' samples.

This clonotype was recorded a few times. The chain links TRBV29-1 to TRBJ1-2; tentatively, D is TRBD1 (5 bases). This CDR3 comprises 18 residues. CDR1 SQVTM and CDR2 ANQGSEA come from the germline V gene. V lost 0 bases and J lost 2, with 22 bases in between. CDR3 DNA sequence: TGCAGCGTTGAAGATAGGGGTCCTCAACCATTTTTAAACTATGGCTACACCTTC. This translates into CSVEDRGPQPFLNYGYTF.

DNA for the CDR3: TGTGCCAGCAGTTTATCGTGGGGGGGGCGACAAGCTAACTATGGCTACACCTTC. Translation: CASSLSWGGRQANYGYTF. This chain uses TRBV27 with TRBJ1-2, with D tentatively TRBD1 (6 bases). Germline CDR1 reads MNHEY; CDR2 reads SMNVEV (reference sequence). V lost 0 bases, J lost 0 bases, and 17 bases lay in between. The CDR3 totals 18 residues.

The CDR3 DNA follows: TGTGCCAGCAGCTCCGCCCGGTCCGGGGATACGCAGTATTTT. Encoded protein: CASSSARSGDTQYF. This chain uses TRBV11-3 with TRBJ2-3; D is ambiguous. With 4 bases removed from V and 6 bases from J, the gap between germline ends came to 14 bases. The CDR3 covers 14 residues. Germline V CDR1 and CDR2: SGHNT, YENEEA.

This clonotype was picked up many times. V is TRBV10-3 and J is TRBJ1-3; 7 positions match TRBD1. This CDR3 is built from 15 residues. The J segment lost 0 bases and the V segment lost 8 bases, leaving 7 bases of the junction unmatched. Germline V CDR1 and CDR2: ENHRY, SYGVKD. The CDR3 reads CAIRQGHRSGNTIYF. The CDR3 DNA is TGTGCCATCCGACAGGGACACCGCTCTGGAAACACCATATATTTT.

The CDR3 DNA sequence: TGTGCCAGCAGTTTACTCCTACAGGGTCAGCCCCAGCATTTT. The encoded protein is CASSLLLQGQPQHF. The gene calls are TRBV12-3 or TRBV12-4 and TRBJ1-5; perhaps TRBD1 as D (6 bases). V was cut by 2 bases and J by 6 bases, with 11 bases left in between. This CDR3 has 14 residues.

On this clonotype: This may be a read error, as it is one base from a much larger clone. This rearrangement joins TRBV7-4 to TRBJ2-5; 11 bases fit TRBD1. Per germline, CDR1 SGHVT and CDR2 SQSDAQ. The CDR3 is made up of 16 amino acids. The CDR3 nucleotides are TGTGCCAGGAGCTTGGGGGACAGGGGGGCCAGAGAGACCCAGTACTTC. Residues: CARSLGDRGARETQYF.

In regard to this clonotype: This may come from a read error, since a much larger clone is one base off. The conserved final phenylalanine or tryptophan is absent from the CDR3, which likely points to a read error. This chain connects TRBV5-5 to TRBJ1-1; a possible D gene is TRBD1 (5 bases). CDR1 and CDR2 from the germline V gene are SGHKS and YYEKEE (reference sequence). The CDR3 contains 13 residues. Between the trimmed V and J ends, which lost 0 bases and 4 bases, there was a span of 7 bases. CDR3 bases: TGTGCCAGCAGCTTGGGAGGGGTCACTGAAGCTTTCCTT. As protein: CASSLGGVTEAFL.

This chain joins TRBV7-9 and TRBJ2-1, with D possibly matching TRBD2 (7 bases). Trimming stripped 5 bases from V and 9 bases from J, with 17 bases between. Germline CDR1 reads SEHNR; CDR2 reads FQNEAQ (reference sequence). This CDR3 has 14 residues. CDR3 protein: CASSKSGTNGEQFF. The CDR3 coding sequence is TGTGCCAGCAGCAAGAGCGGGACAAATGGTGAGCAGTTCTTC.

This clonotype was counted a few times. The rearrangement links TRBV6-5 to TRBJ2-1; D call uncertain. The CDR3 runs 12 residues. The V gene's germline CDR1 is MNHEY and CDR2 SVGAGI. Trimming stripped 6 bases from V and 7 bases from J, with 10 bases between. The CDR3 sequence: CASSADINEQFF. The CDR3 DNA reads TGTGCCAGCAGCGCCGACATTAATGAGCAGTTCTTC.

This chain connects TRBV27 to TRBJ2-7, with D perhaps matching TRBD1 (6 bases). Germline CDR1 is MNHEY and CDR2 is SMNVEV (reference sequence). The CDR3 is 15 amino acids. V was pared by 3 bases and J by 3 bases, with 15 bases between. The CDR3 protein is CASSLRGFIGYEQYF. The CDR3, as DNA: TGTGCCAGCAGTTTGAGGGGGTTTATAGGCTACGAGCAGTACTTC.

The chain has TRBV11-2 and TRBJ1-6, with D hard to call. Germline V gene data show CDR1 as SGHAT and CDR2 as FQNNGV. V was shortened by 1 base and J by 8 bases, with 6 bases between the two germline ends. The CDR3 consists of 13 residues. The CDR3: CASSLVIHSPLHF. In DNA, the CDR3 is TGTGCCAGCAGCTTAGTTATACATTCACCCCTCCACTTT.

The V gene is TRBV12-5, the J gene TRBJ2-1; 10 bases fit TRBD2. With V trimmed by 0 bases and J by 0 bases, 8 bases remained unmatched. The CDR3 totals 19 residues. The germline gives CDR1 LGHNT, CDR2 FRNRAP. The DNA for the CDR3 is TGTGCTAGTGGTTTGGTAGCACTAGCGGGGTTCTCCTCCTACAATGAGCAGTTCTTC. Amino acids: CASGLVALAGFSSYNEQFF.

This clonotype was seen a handful of times. The V and J genes are TRBV20-1 and TRBJ2-3; TRBD1 aligns across 7 bases. Germline V gives CDR1 DFQATT, CDR2 SNEGSKA (reference sequence). The CDR3 is 13 amino acids. V trimming: 7 bases; J trimming: 2 bases; junction bases outside the gene matches: 6. The CDR3 reads CSVRDRYTDTQYF. CDR3 nucleotides: TGCAGTGTCCGGGACAGATACACAGATACGCAGTATTTT.

This clonotype was detected ten times or more. The rearrangement uses TRBV7-2 and TRBJ1-5; D not resolved. Germline V gene data show CDR1 as SGHTA and CDR2 as FQGNSA. Trimming left V 1 base short and J 4 bases short, with 17 bases between. This CDR3 region has 17 residues. The DNA of the CDR3 is TGTGCCAGCAGCTTAGGGATTCCGGGCTATCGGAATCAGCCCCAGCATTTT. Amino acids: CASSLGIPGYRNQPQHF.

This clonotype was counted between two and nine times. This rearrangement joins TRBV7-8 to TRBJ2-5; perhaps TRBD2 as D (7 bases). The CDR3 runs to 15 residues. The ends were cut back, 7 bases at V and 5 bases at J, with 20 bases in the middle. The germline V gene encodes CDR1 SGHVS and CDR2 FQNEAQ. CDR3 loop: CASNLEGGARETQYF. In nucleotides, the CDR3 is TGTGCCAGCAACCTAGAAGGGGGGGCGCGGGAGACCCAGTACTTC. The complete variable domain, with remaining parts taken from reference TRBV7-8 and TRBJ2-5, reads GAGVSQSPRYKVAKRGQDVALRCDPISGHVSLFWYQQALGQGPEFLTYFQNEAQLDKSGLPSDRFFAERPEGSVSTLKIQRTQQEDSAVYLCASNLEGGARETQYFGPGTRLLVL.

In this sample, this clonotype turned up many times. The chain couples TRBV28 to TRBJ2-2; tentatively, D is TRBD2 (7 bases). Looked up from germline, CDR1 is MDHEN and CDR2 is SYDVKM. The V and J ends lost 7 bases and 5 bases respectively, with 17 bases between them. The CDR3 totals 15 residues. CDR3 coding DNA: TGTGCCAGCATATGGGGGGGCGAATGGACCGGGGAGCTGTTTTTT. Its translation is CASIWGGEWTGELFF.

V is TRBV14 and J is TRBJ1-2; D remains unclear. Trimming removed 4 bases at V and 5 bases at J, with 11 bases between. This CDR3 is 13 amino acids long. Germline V gene lookup returns CDR1 SGHDN and CDR2 FVKESK. As DNA, the CDR3 is TGTGCCAGCAGCCCATCGGACGGGTATGGCTACACCTTC. This gives the protein CASSPSDGYGYTF.

The CDR3 here is CASSDLGITYEQYF. Here the CDR3 DNA reads TGTGCCAGCAGTGATTTGGGGATTACCTACGAGCAGTACTTC. The V and J genes are TRBV6-1 and TRBJ2-7, with unresolved D. Germline CDR1 is MNHNS and CDR2 is SASEGT. The CDR3 runs 14 residues. The V and J ends lost 3 bases and 2 bases respectively, with 11 bases between them.